One sample yielded the 7 T cell receptor beta chains listed below, sequenced in a study of vaccination effects on CD4 cells after COVID-19. The assay was immunoSEQ multiplex PCR, and TCRdb's table has in-frame clones only and misses some. The data hold some 68,000 clones, with around 81% observed a single time. These receptors have no known antigen. Sequencing was preceded by expansion of antigen-specific CD4+ T cells with viral peptide pools in the ViraFEST assay. Culture proceeded for under twelve days, and CD4+ T cells were then isolated. The vaccine given was either BNT162b2 or mRNA-1273, in two doses. Sample: CD4+ T cells from PBMCs cultured with HCoV-229E spike peptides, taken after COVID-19 vaccination. The receptors were sampled from a human donor who received a COVID-19 vaccine.

This chain links TRBV28 with TRBJ2-3; weak D call: TRBD2 (7 bases). The CDR3 totals 14 residues. Trimming left V 6 bases short and J 6 bases short, with 16 bases between. CDR1 and CDR2 from the germline V gene are MDHEN and SYDVKM. This chain's CDR3 is CASRRGGVKDTQYF. The DNA of the CDR3 is TGTGCCAGCAGGAGGGGGGGGGTCAAGGATACGCAGTATTTT.

This clone was picked up a small number of times. V gene TRBV7-9 combines with J gene TRBJ2-1, with TRBD2 matching 10 bases. The trim removed 0 bases at V and 14 bases at J, leaving 13 bases unmatched. The CDR3 length is 16 residues. Germline V gene sequence: CDR1 SEHNR, CDR2 FQNEAQ (reference sequence). CDR3 region: CASSLAQGLAGAGKFF. For the CDR3, the DNA is TGTGCCAGCAGCTTAGCGCAGGGGCTAGCGGGGGCCGGGAAGTTCTTC.

This clone has more than one count but fewer than ten. The V and J genes are TRBV14 and TRBJ2-1, with TRBD1 matching 9 bases. This CDR3 has 15 residues. CDR1 and CDR2 (germline): SGHDN, FVKESK. The trim removed 3 bases at V and 3 bases at J, leaving 3 bases unmatched. CDR3 in DNA: TGTGCCAGCAGCCAGCGGGACAGGGTCTACAATGAGCAGTTCTTC. Its translation: CASSQRDRVYNEQFF.

This chain connects TRBV28 to TRBJ1-3, with 7 bases identical to TRBD1. Germline V gene sequence: CDR1 MDHEN, CDR2 SYDVKM. Trimming cost V 2 bases and J 11 bases; bases outside gene matches: 6. There are 13 residues in the CDR3. The CDR3 here is CASSLGTVKSIYF. In DNA, the CDR3 is TGTGCCAGCAGTTTAGGGACAGTTAAGTCCATATATTTT.

This clone has only one observation. The rearrangement joins TRBV6-6 to TRBJ2-4; D call uncertain. There are 14 residues in the CDR3. Trimming removed 4 bases at V and 0 bases at J, with 7 bases between. Germline CDR1 MNHNY, CDR2 SVGAGI (reference sequence). The CDR3 DNA follows: TGTGCCAGCAGTTCAGGAATAGCCAAAAACATTCAGTACTTC. Its translation is CASSSGIAKNIQYF.

CDR3 DNA: TGTGCCAGCAGTGAAGAACGCGAGACCCAGTACTTC. Translated, it gives CASSEERETQYF. The chain has TRBV2 and TRBJ2-5; no firm D call. The CDR3 contains 12 residues. In germline, CDR1 is SNHLY, CDR2 FYNNEI. V lost 1 base to trimming and J lost 5 bases, with 5 bases between them.

V gene TRBV5-5 combines with J gene TRBJ1-2; 8 bases agree with TRBD1. The CDR3 sequence is 17 residues long. Per the germline V gene, CDR1 is SGHKS and CDR2 is YYEKEE (reference sequence). With 3 bases clipped from V and 3 bases from J, the junction kept 13 bases outside the gene matches. The CDR3 region has the DNA TGTGCCAGCAGCTATCCGGGACAGGCATTGGAGGACTATGGCTACACCTTC. Its protein product is CASSYPGQALEDYGYTF.